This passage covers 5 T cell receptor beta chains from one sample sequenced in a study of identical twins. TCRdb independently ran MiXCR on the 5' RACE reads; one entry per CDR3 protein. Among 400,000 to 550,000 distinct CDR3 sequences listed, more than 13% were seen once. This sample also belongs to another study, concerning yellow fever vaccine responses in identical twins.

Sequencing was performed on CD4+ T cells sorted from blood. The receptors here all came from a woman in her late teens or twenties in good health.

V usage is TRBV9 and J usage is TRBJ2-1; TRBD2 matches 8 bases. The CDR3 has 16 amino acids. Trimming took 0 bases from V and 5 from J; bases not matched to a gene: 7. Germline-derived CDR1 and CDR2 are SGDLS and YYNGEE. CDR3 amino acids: CASSVDPSGRNNEQFF. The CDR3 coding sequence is TGTGCCAGCAGCGTAGATCCTAGCGGGCGAAACAATGAGCAGTTCTTC. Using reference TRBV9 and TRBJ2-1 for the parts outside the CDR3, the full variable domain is DSGVTQTPKHLITATGQRVTLRCSPRSGDLSVYWYQQSLDQGLQFLIQYYNGEERAKGNILERFSAQQFPDLHSELNLSSLELGDSALYFCASSVDPSGRNNEQFFGPGTRLTVL.

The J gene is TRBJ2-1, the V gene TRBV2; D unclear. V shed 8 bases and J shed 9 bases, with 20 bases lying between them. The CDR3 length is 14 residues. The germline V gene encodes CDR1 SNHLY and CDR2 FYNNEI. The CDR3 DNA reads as TGTGCCAGCCTTTCTAGGCCCGATTTAGCTGAGCAGTTCTTC. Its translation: CASLSRPDLAEQFF. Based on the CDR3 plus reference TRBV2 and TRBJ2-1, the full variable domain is EPEVTQTPSHQVTQMGQEVILRCVPISNHLYFYWYRQILGQKVEFLVSFYNNEISEKSEIFDDQFSVERPDGSNFTLKIRSTKLEDSAMYFCASLSRPDLAEQFFGPGTRLTVL.

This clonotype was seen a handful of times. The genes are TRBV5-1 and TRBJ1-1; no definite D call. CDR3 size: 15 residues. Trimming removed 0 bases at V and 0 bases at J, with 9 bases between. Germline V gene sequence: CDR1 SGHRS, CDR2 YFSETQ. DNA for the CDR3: TGCGCCAGCAGCTTGGCTGCAGGAATGAACACTGAAGCTTTCTTT. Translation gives CASSLAAGMNTEAFF.

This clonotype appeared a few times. The CDR3, as DNA: TGTGCCAGCAGTTACGACAGGATTAATGGCTACACCTTC. Its translation: CASSYDRINGYTF. The V gene is TRBV6-6, the J gene TRBJ1-2; tentatively, D is TRBD1 (6 bases). This CDR3 is built from 13 residues. Trimming cost V 2 bases and J 6 bases, with 10 bases left between them. Germline CDR1 MNHNY, CDR2 SVGAGI (reference sequence).

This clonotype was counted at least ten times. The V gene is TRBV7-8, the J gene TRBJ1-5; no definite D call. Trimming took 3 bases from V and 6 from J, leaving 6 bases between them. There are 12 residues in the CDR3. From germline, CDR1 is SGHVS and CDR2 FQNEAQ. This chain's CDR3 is CASSFESQPQHF. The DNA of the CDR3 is TGTGCCAGCAGCTTCGAGTCTCAGCCCCAGCATTTT.